The source of this T cell receptor beta chain is a study of blood T cell repertoires in COVID-19. The length of the CDR3 is 16 residues. Germline CDR1 is MGHDK and CDR2 is SYGVNS. The V gene lost 3 bases and the J gene lost 3 bases, with 17 bases spanning the gap. Original handling: Reference gene primer amplification gave nucleated cell count estimates. The protocol was immunoSEQ multiplex PCR, while the TCRdb copy is restricted to in-frame clones and leaves out a portion. For V, J and clone size, that table is used; D and trimming come from the DNA. The sample lists about 480,000 clones; 85% to 90% were seen once.

Source material: PBMCs or T cells enriched from blood (not recorded which). V gene TRBV25-1 combines with J gene TRBJ1-2; tentative D call: TRBD1 (6 bases). The receptor's source is a woman aged 35 to 49 who had recovered from COVID-19. The CDR3 region has the DNA TGTGCCAGCAGTGATCCCAGGGGCAGGGGATACTATGGCTACACCTTC. Amino acid sequence: CASSDPRGRGYYGYTF.